This T cell receptor beta chain is drawn from a study of CD8+ T cells in alopecia areata. Study context: Treated patients were given 5 to 10 mg oral tofacitinib twice daily. Tofacitinib lasted 6 to 18 months, then 6 months off drug.

cDNA serving as the sequencing template came from extracted, reverse transcribed RNA. Generated by immunoSEQ multiplex PCR, the TCRdb table keeps only in-frame clones and is missing some. Here the sample spans about 250,000 clones, 67% being singletons. V was pared by 2 bases and J by 1 base, with 8 bases between. The CDR3 is 14 amino acids. The germline gives CDR1 MNHEY, CDR2 SVGAGI. Specimen: CD4+ T cells sorted from blood, collected at week 0. The TCR was taken from a human donor with alopecia areata. The chain recombines TRBV6-5 with TRBJ2-5; a weak D match, TRBD2 (6 bases). The CDR3 loop is CASSYGTAQETQYF. The CDR3 nucleotides read TGTGCCAGCAGTTACGGGACTGCCCAAGAGACCCAGTACTTC.